This T cell receptor beta chain originates from a study of T cell clonotyping in hematopoietic cell transplantation. Study findings and constraints: Broader posttransplant TCR repertoire diversity was predicted by graft donor and pretransplant recipient Inverse Simpson Index values.

Remarks on this clone: Its antigen is currently unknown.

Trimming cost V 3 bases and J 8 bases, with 13 bases left between them. CDR1 and CDR2 from the germline V gene are GTSNPN and SVGIG (reference sequence). This CDR3 is 12 amino acids long. TCRdb's table, derived via immunoSEQ multiplex PCR, lists solely in-frame clones and lacks some. The sample consists of tens of thousands of clones, around 90% of them appearing once. This specimen consisted of PBMCs, obtained 100 days after allogeneic stem cell transplant. The chain employs TRBV30 and TRBJ1-2; no reliable D call. The sequence was collected from a female patient aged 50 to 60 who had an allogeneic stem cell transplant from a related donor, so the T cells may come from the graft donor. Some clones in this sample may be carry-over from other donors' samples. The CDR3 loop reads CAWSPVGSGYTF. The CDR3 nucleotides read TGTGCCTGGAGCCCCGTGGGAAGCGGCTACACCTTC.